Shown below are 20 T cell receptor beta chains from a single sample sequenced in a study of T cell repertoires in cytomegalovirus infection. One entry per CDR3 protein results from TCRdb running MiXCR on the reads. The sample carries around 300,000 distinct CDR3 sequences, 22% recorded once. Their antigen targets remain unknown. The specimen was cultured PBMCs, collected from culture after CMV antigen stimulation. Receptor source: a human donor in good health (CMV status not recorded). Some clones in this sample may be carry-over from other donors' samples.

This clonotype has a count of ten or more. The chain links TRBV7-3 to TRBJ2-6; the match to TRBD1 covers 9 bases. Germline lookup yields CDR1 SGHTA and CDR2 FQGTGA. The CDR3 extends over 17 amino acids. Trimming removed 5 bases from V and 2 bases from J; junction bases left unmatched: 7. The CDR3 spells CASSPGQGRTGANVLTF. The DNA of the CDR3 is TGTGCCAGCAGCCCCGGACAGGGGAGGACTGGGGCCAACGTCCTGACTTTC.

The chain employs TRBV19 and TRBJ2-1; 7 nucleotides agree with TRBD2. V was pared by 0 bases and J by 8 bases, with 10 bases of the junction left unmatched. The CDR3 covers 16 residues. Germline V lookup: CDR1 LNHDA, CDR2 SQIVND (reference sequence). CDR3 bases: TGTGCCAGTAGTATAGATCTGAGGGAGGGCCCCGATGAGCAGTTCTTC. Translating gives CASSIDLREGPDEQFF.

The V call is TRBV28, the J call TRBJ2-7; perhaps TRBD2 as D (6 bases). This CDR3 contains 14 residues. Germline V CDR1 and CDR2: MDHEN, SYDVKM. V was trimmed by 7 bases and J by 6 bases, leaving 19 bases between them. The CDR3 DNA reads as TGTGCCAGCACGTCCCGCCGGGAGAGGGTCGAGCAGTACTTC. Amino acid sequence: CASTSRRERVEQYF. The whole variable domain, filled in from reference TRBV28 and TRBJ2-7, reads DVKVTQSSRYLVKRTGEKVFLECVQDMDHENMFWYRQDPGLGLRLIYFSYDVKMKEKGDIPEGYSVSREKKERFSLILESASTNQTSMYLCASTSRRERVEQYFGPGTRLTVT.

The chain joins TRBV3-1 to TRBJ2-1; 12 nucleotides agree with TRBD2. Germline V gene lookup returns CDR1 LGHDT and CDR2 YNNKEL (reference sequence). The CDR3 contains 16 residues. Trimming removed 4 bases from V and 9 bases from J; junction bases left unmatched: 10. The CDR3: CASSLQGLAGKGEQFF. The DNA of the CDR3 is TGTGCCAGCAGCCTCCAAGGACTAGCGGGAAAGGGTGAGCAGTTCTTC.

This chain links TRBV6-2 or TRBV6-3 with TRBJ2-1; no clear D. The CDR3 consists of 13 residues. Germline V CDR1 and CDR2: MNHEY, SVGEGT. The V and J ends lost 0 bases and 7 bases respectively, with 7 bases between them. CDR3 DNA: TGTGCCAGCAGTTACTCATCCGGGAATGAGCAGTTCTTC. Translating it yields CASSYSSGNEQFF.

Many counts were recorded for this clonotype. For the CDR3, the DNA is TGTGCCAGCAGCTTATATGCGAGCGGGAGTCTTGCAAATGAGCAGTTCTTC. Residues: CASSLYASGSLANEQFF. The chain combines TRBV7-8 with TRBJ2-1, with TRBD2 matching 8 bases. This CDR3 is built from 17 residues. Germline V gene lookup returns CDR1 SGHVS and CDR2 FQNEAQ. J lost 7 bases, V lost 2 bases, and 13 bases had no gene match.

This clonotype occurred a few times. The chain recombines TRBV9 with TRBJ2-7; TRBD2 aligns across 9 bases. This CDR3 comprises 15 residues. CDR1 SGDLS and CDR2 YYNGEE come from the germline V gene. Losses at the gene ends were 0 bases for V and 4 bases for J; bases not matched to a gene: 5. The CDR3 sequence is CASSVGGSGRYEQYF. CDR3 DNA: TGTGCCAGCAGCGTAGGGGGTAGCGGGAGATACGAGCAGTACTTC. Together with reference TRBV9 and TRBJ2-7, the CDR3 gives the full variable domain: DSGVTQTPKHLITATGQRVTLRCSPRSGDLSVYWYQQSLDQGLQFLIQYYNGEERAKGNILERFSAQQFPDLHSELNLSSLELGDSALYFCASSVGGSGRYEQYFGPGTRLTVT.

The gene calls are TRBV12-3 or TRBV12-4 and TRBJ2-5; D call uncertain. This CDR3 is built from 13 residues. The V gene lost 3 bases and the J gene lost 3 bases, with 8 bases spanning the gap. DNA for the CDR3: TGTGCCAGCAGTTTGGGCCGTAAAGAGACCCAGTACTTC. Protein: CASSLGRKETQYF.

The chain carries TRBV11-2 and TRBJ1-2; the D gene is possibly TRBD1 (5 bases). This CDR3 comprises 13 residues. V lost 0 bases to trimming and J lost 14 bases, with 16 bases between them. Per germline, CDR1 SGHAT and CDR2 FQNNGV. The CDR3 DNA is TGTGCCAGCAGCTTAGATCGGGCGGGGGATTATACCTTC. Its protein product is CASSLDRAGDYTF.

This clonotype was detected many times. The V call is TRBV7-2, the J call TRBJ1-2, with D perhaps matching TRBD1 (5 bases). Germline V gene data show CDR1 as SGHTA and CDR2 as FQGNSA. The germline V and J ends were trimmed by 0 bases and 7 bases, with 15 bases remaining between them. The CDR3 runs to 15 residues. CDR3 in DNA: TGTGCCAGCAGCTTAGCTGGGTCAGGGAGAGGTGGCTACACCTTC. Translated: CASSLAGSGRGGYTF.

The chain is built from TRBV7-9 and TRBJ2-3; D is ambiguous. This CDR3 spans 16 amino acids. Germline CDR1 is SEHNR and CDR2 is FQNEAQ (reference sequence). Trimming removed 1 base from V and 0 bases from J, with 11 bases in between. The CDR3 sequence is CASSLGAESSTDTQYF. Here the CDR3 DNA reads TGTGCCAGCAGCTTAGGTGCAGAATCTAGCACAGATACGCAGTATTTT.

This clonotype came up once. This chain connects TRBV4-2 to TRBJ1-3; no clear D gene. This CDR3 spans 13 amino acids. V dropped 2 bases and J dropped 4 bases, with 6 bases sitting between them. Per the germline V gene, CDR1 is LGHNA and CDR2 is YNFKEQ. In DNA, the CDR3 is TGTGCCAGCAGCCAAAACATAGGAAACACCATATATTTT. This gives the protein CASSQNIGNTIYF.

This clonotype was recorded only once. V gene TRBV12-3 or TRBV12-4 combines with J gene TRBJ2-7; D uncertain. V was cut by 6 bases and J by 3 bases, with 18 bases left in between. This CDR3 spans 15 amino acids. The chain's CDR3 is CASSLRLGSIYEQYF. The CDR3 nucleotides read TGTGCCAGCAGCCTCCGTCTAGGGTCTATCTACGAGCAGTACTTC.

This clonotype has a handful of counts. The chain uses TRBV20-1 and TRBJ2-7, with D perhaps matching TRBD2 (6 bases). Trimming cost V 0 bases and J 0 bases, with 9 bases left between them. This CDR3 contains 14 residues. Germline CDR1 reads DFQATT; CDR2 reads SNEGSKA (reference sequence). This chain's CDR3 is CSAREGGFSYEQYF. In DNA form, the CDR3 reads TGCAGTGCTAGAGAGGGAGGTTTCTCCTACGAGCAGTACTTC.

This clonotype was observed many times. The chain is built from TRBV4-1 and TRBJ2-3, with D possibly TRBD2 on 7 matching bases. The length of the CDR3 is 15 residues. V lost 7 bases and J lost 4, with 18 bases in between. The V gene's germline CDR1 is MGHRA and CDR2 YSYEKL. In DNA form, the CDR3 reads TGCGCCAGCACTGCTGGGGGCGGGAGTGCAGATACGCAGTATTTT. Amino acids: CASTAGGGSADTQYF.

This clonotype was detected a few times. V is TRBV29-1 and J is TRBJ2-3; TRBD1 matches at 7 bases. CDR3 length equals 15 residues. Looked up from germline, CDR1 is SQVTM and CDR2 is ANQGSEA. Written as DNA, the CDR3 is TGCGCCATAAGAGGGGAACAGGGGAACCGGGATACGCAGTATTTT. Encoded protein: CAIRGEQGNRDTQYF.

The V and J genes are TRBV11-3 and TRBJ2-2, with TRBD2 identical over 9 bases. The ends lost 5 bases at V and 4 bases at J; junction bases unmatched: 8. CDR3 length: 16 amino acids. The germline V gene encodes CDR1 SGHNT and CDR2 YENEEA. DNA of the CDR3: TGTGCCAGCAGCCTGTTACTAGCGGGCAGCACCGGGGAGCTGTTTTTT. As protein: CASSLLLAGSTGELFF.

The chain employs TRBV28 and TRBJ1-5; 7 bases are shared with TRBD1. The CDR3 consists of 16 residues. V lost 6 bases and J lost 4; bases outside the gene matches: 12. Germline CDR1 reads MDHEN; CDR2 reads SYDVKM. The CDR3 region has the DNA TGTGCCAGCAGATACTCGTCGGGACAGCAAAATCAGCCCCAGCATTTT. It translates to CASRYSSGQQNQPQHF.

This clonotype was seen at least ten times. This sequence joins TRBV7-2 and TRBJ2-2; TRBD2 matches 8 bases. The CDR3 has 18 amino acids. CDR1 SGHTA and CDR2 FQGNSA come from the germline V gene. V gave up 2 bases and J gave up 0 bases; unmatched junction bases: 8. CDR3 DNA sequence: TGTGCCAGCAGCTTACGCCCTAGCGGGCTCGCGAACACCGGGGAGCTGTTTTTT. Residues: CASSLRPSGLANTGELFF.

The sample holds a few counts of this clonotype. The gene calls are TRBV4-3 and TRBJ2-1; 7 bases map to TRBD1. This CDR3 region has 16 residues. Germline trimming cut 3 bases from V and 7 bases from J; bases unmatched to any gene: 12. The germline V gene has CDR1 LGHNA and CDR2 YSLEER. The CDR3 DNA reads TGCGCCAGCAGCCAGAATCCGGGACAGTTAAAGAATGAGCAGTTCTTC. It is translated as CASSQNPGQLKNEQFF.